Below, one TCR beta chain is given with its context. The data are from a study of cytomegalovirus exposure and HLA in healthy donors. Trimming left V 2 bases short and J 7 bases short, with 9 bases between. There are 12 residues in the CDR3. TCRdb's table, derived via immunoSEQ multiplex PCR, lists solely in-frame clones and lacks some. Here the sample spans approximately 140,000 clones, 84% being singletons. Sequencing input: PBMCs. J is TRBJ2-7 and V is TRBV6-7; no definite D call. TRBV6-7 is known as an ORF, though its function is uncertain. This receptor was obtained from a woman aged 25 to 39 in good health and CMV-seronegative. The CDR3 sequence is CASSYPSSEQYF. The CDR3 coding sequence is TGTGCCAGCAGTTACCCTTCCTCTGAGCAGTACTTC.